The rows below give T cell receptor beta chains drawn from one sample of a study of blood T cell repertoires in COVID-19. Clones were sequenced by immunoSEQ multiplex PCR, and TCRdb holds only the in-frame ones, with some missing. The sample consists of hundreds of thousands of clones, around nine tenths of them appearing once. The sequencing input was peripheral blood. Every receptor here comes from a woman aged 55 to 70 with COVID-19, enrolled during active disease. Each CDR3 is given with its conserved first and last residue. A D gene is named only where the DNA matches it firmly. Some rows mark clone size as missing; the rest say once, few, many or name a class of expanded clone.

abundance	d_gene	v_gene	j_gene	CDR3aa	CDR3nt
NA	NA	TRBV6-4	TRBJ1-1	CASSDVDRLNTEAFF	TGTGCCAGCAGTGACGTTGACAGGCTGAACACTGAAGCTTTCTTT
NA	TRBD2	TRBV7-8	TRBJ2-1	CASSSLLAGDNNEQFF	TGTGCCAGCAGCTCGCTACTAGCGGGGGATAACAATGAGCAGTTCTTC
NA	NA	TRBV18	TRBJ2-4	CASSPVSLAKNIQYF	TGTGCCAGCTCACCGGTTAGTTTAGCCAAAAACATTCAGTACTTC
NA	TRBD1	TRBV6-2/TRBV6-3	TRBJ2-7	CASSDTQGQGFSYEQYF	TGTGCCAGCAGTGACACACAAGGACAGGGATTCTCCTACGAGCAGTACTTC
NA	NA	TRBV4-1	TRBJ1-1	CASSQDLRGLYTEAFF	TGCGCCAGCAGCCAAGATCTCAGGGGTCTTTACACTGAAGCTTTCTTT
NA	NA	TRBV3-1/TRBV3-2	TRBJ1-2	CASSPILTRDYGYTF	TGTGCCAGCAGCCCGATCCTCACGCGGGACTATGGCTACACCTTC
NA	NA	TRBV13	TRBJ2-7	CASMYGSSYEQYF	TGTGCCAGCATGTACGGTAGCTCCTACGAGCAGTACTTC
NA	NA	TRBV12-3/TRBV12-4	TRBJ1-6	CASSPGDSPLHF	TGTGCCAGCAGTCCAGGGGATTCACCCCTCCACTTT
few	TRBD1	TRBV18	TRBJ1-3	CASSPRTGERNTIYF	TGTGCCAGCTCACCCAGGACAGGGGAAAGAAACACCATATATTTT
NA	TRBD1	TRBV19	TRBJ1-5	CASTPQGNQPQHF	TGTGCCAGTACCCCACAGGGGAATCAGCCCCAGCATTTT
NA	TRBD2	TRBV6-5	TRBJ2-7	CASSIATSDPYERYF	TGTGCCAGCAGTATAGCGACTAGCGATCCCTACGAGCGGTACTTC
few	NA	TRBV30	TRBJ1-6	CAWRRGIISPLHF	TGTGCCTGGAGAAGGGGGATTATTTCACCCCTCCACTTT
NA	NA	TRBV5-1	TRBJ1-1	CASSFGGASMNTEAFF	TGCGCCAGCAGCTTCGGCGGGGCGTCGATGAACACTGAAGCTTTCTTT
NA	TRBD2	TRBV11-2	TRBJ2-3	CASSLRTSGVSTDTQYF	TGTGCCAGCAGCCTCCGGACTAGCGGGGTGAGCACAGATACGCAGTATTTT
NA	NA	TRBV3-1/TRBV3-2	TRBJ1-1	CASSQDLLGAAFF	TGTGCCAGCAGCCAAGATCTTCTGGGGGCGGCTTTCTTT
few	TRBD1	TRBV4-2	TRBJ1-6	CASSLDGQGTSNSPLHF	TGTGCCAGCAGCCTCGACGGACAGGGGACTTCTAATTCACCCCTCCACTTT
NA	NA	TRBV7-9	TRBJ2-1	CAIEGGGQYEQFF	TGTGCCATCGAAGGTGGTGGGCAGTATGAGCAGTTCTTC
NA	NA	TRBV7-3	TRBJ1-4	CASSLVGRASRSNEKLFF	TGTGCCAGCAGCTTGGTTGGCAGGGCATCCCGGAGTAATGAAAAACTGTTTTTT
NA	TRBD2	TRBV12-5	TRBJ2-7	CASGLVPALAGHLRYEQYF	TGTGCTAGTGGTTTGGTACCGGCGCTAGCGGGGCACTTGCGCTACGAGCAGTACTTC
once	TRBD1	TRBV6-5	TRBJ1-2	CASRRQGNYGYTF	TGTGCCAGCAGAAGACAGGGCAACTATGGCTACACCTTC
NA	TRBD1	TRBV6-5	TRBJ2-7	CASSLTGGPSYEQYF	TGTGCCAGCAGCCTGACAGGGGGACCCTCCTACGAGCAGTACTTC
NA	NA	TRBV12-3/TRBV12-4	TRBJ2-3	CASSLRGTDTQYF	TGTGCCAGCAGTTTAAGGGGTACAGATACGCAGTATTTT
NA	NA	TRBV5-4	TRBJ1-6	CASSWRINSPLHF	TGTGCCAGCAGCTGGAGAATTAATTCACCCCTCCACTTT
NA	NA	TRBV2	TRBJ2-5	CASSGTGRGQETQYF	TGTGCCAGCAGTGGGACGGGCAGGGGACAAGAGACCCAGTACTTC
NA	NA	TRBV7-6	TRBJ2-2	CASSLDFNTGELFF	TGTGCCAGCAGCTTAGACTTTAACACCGGGGAGCTGTTTTTT
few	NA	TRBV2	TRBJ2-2	CASSEIARAVTGELFF	TGTGCCAGCAGTGAAATCGCCAGGGCGGTCACCGGGGAGCTGTTTTTT
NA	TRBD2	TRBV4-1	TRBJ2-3	CASSHLGLAGGPVNTDTQYF	TGCGCCAGCAGCCACCTGGGACTAGCGGGGGGGCCGGTTAATACAGATACGCAGTATTTT
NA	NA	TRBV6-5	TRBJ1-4	CASSPRRGSNEKLFF	TGTGCCAGCAGTCCCCGGCGGGGGTCTAATGAAAAACTGTTTTTT
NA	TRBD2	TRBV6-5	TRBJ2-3	CASRASGGYTQYF	TGTGCCAGCAGGGCTAGCGGGGGTTATACGCAGTATTTT
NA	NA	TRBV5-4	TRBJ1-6	CASSLGGIGQFNSPLHF	TGTGCCAGCAGCTTGGGAGGCATTGGACAGTTTAATTCACCCCTCCACTTT
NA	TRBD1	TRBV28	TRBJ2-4	CASTTGGAKNIQYF	TGTGCCAGCACTACAGGGGGGGCCAAAAACATTCAGTACTTC
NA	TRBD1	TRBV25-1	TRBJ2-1	CASSGRDRADNEQFF	TGTGCCAGCAGTGGCCGGGACAGGGCAGACAATGAGCAGTTCTTC
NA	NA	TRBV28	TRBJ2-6	CASRNRVSGANVLTF	TGTGCCAGCAGGAACAGGGTTTCTGGGGCCAACGTCCTGACTTTC
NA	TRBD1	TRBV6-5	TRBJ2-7	CASSSPGQGAEQYF	TGTGCCAGCAGTTCACCGGGACAGGGCGCCGAGCAGTACTTC
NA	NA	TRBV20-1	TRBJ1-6	CSASSSRQGGSPLHF	TGCAGTGCTAGTTCGTCTCGGCAGGGTGGTTCACCCCTCCACTTT
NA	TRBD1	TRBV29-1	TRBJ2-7	CSVSPGTGYEQYF	TGCAGCGTATCACCCGGGACAGGCTACGAGCAGTACTTC
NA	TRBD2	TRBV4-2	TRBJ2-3	CASSQDLLLAGLADTQYF	TGTGCCAGCAGCCAAGATCTTTTACTAGCGGGGTTGGCAGATACGCAGTATTTT
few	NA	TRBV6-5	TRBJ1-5	CASSYNSGADQPQHF	TGTGCCAGCAGTTACAATTCTGGGGCGGATCAGCCCCAGCATTTT
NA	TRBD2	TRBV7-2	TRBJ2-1	CASSLRRGSYNEQFF	TGTGCCAGCAGCTTAAGGCGGGGGTCTTACAATGAGCAGTTCTTC
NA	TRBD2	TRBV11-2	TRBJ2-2	CASSLAGGNTGELFF	TGTGCCAGCAGCTTAGCGGGGGGGAACACCGGGGAGCTGTTTTTT
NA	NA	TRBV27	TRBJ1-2	CASSFGSNYGYTF	TGTGCCAGCAGTTTCGGTAGTAACTATGGCTACACCTTC
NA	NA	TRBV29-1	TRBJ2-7	CSVETGNYEQYF	TGCAGCGTTGAAACAGGGAACTACGAGCAGTACTTC
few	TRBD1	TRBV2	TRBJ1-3	CASRWDSSSGNTIYF	TGTGCCAGCAGGTGGGACAGCAGCTCTGGAAACACCATATATTTT
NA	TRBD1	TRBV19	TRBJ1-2	CASSIAGGLYYGYTF	TGTGCCAGTAGTATAGCAGGGGGTCTCTACTATGGCTACACCTTC
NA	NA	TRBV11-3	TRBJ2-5	CASGGGARETQYF	TGTGCCAGCGGAGGGGGGGCTCGGGAGACCCAGTACTTC
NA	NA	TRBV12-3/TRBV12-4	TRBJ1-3	CASTVVRGNTIYF	TGTGCCAGCACCGTAGTGAGGGGAAACACCATATATTTT
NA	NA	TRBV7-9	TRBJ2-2	CASSLMRNSNTGELFF	TGTGCCAGCAGCTTAATGAGAAACTCGAACACCGGGGAGCTGTTTTTT
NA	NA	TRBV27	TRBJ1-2	CASSLVWVGGANYGYTF	TGTGCCAGCAGTTTGGTATGGGTGGGGGGAGCTAACTATGGCTACACCTTC
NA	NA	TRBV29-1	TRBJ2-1	CSVEGKEGSYNEQFF	TGCAGCGTTGAAGGGAAAGAGGGCTCCTACAATGAGCAGTTCTTC
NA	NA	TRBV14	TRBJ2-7	CASGDSSRAPFYEQYF	TGTGCCAGCGGGGACTCGAGCAGGGCCCCCTTCTACGAGCAGTACTTC
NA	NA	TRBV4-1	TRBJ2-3	CASSHLSTDTQYF	TGCGCCAGCAGCCACCTTAGCACAGATACGCAGTATTTT
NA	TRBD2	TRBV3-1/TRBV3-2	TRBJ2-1	CASSQEIAGGSLTYNEQFF	TGTGCCAGCAGCCAAGAGATAGCGGGGGGCTCGCTAACCTACAATGAGCAGTTCTTC
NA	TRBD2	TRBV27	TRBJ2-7	CASSRLSGGAKVYEQYF	TGTGCCAGCAGTCGTTTAAGCGGGGGGGCGAAAGTCTACGAGCAGTACTTC